The source of this T cell receptor (beta chain) is a study of vaccination effects on CD4 cells after COVID-19. With approximately 9 days of culture completed, CD4+ T cells were isolated. People in the vaccine group had not been infected with SARS-CoV-2 before, and their nucleocapsid antibodies were negative. As for this clone: The antigen is undetermined.

Assay: immunoSEQ multiplex PCR; the TCRdb copy retains only in-frame clones and omits some. Seen here are tens of thousands of clones, roughly four fifths observed once, and the top ten hold over 2%. This CDR3 has 13 amino acids. Trimming took off 8 bases at V and 1 base at J, with 9 bases between the two ends. CDR1 is SNHLY and CDR2 is FYNNEI in the germline V gene. This chain connects TRBV2 to TRBJ1-5, with D possibly being TRBD1 (5 bases). The TCR was taken from a human donor who received a COVID-19 vaccine. The sequences come from CD4+ T cells from PBMCs cultured without peptide, collected before COVID-19 vaccination. CDR3: CASQSGSNQPQHF. In DNA form, the CDR3 reads TGTGCCAGCCAGTCAGGGAGCAATCAGCCCCAGCATTTT. The full variable domain, its missing parts supplied by reference TRBV2 and TRBJ1-5, is EPEVTQTPSHQVTQMGQEVILRCVPISNHLYFYWYRQILGQKVEFLVSFYNNEISEKSEIFDDQFSVERPDGSNFTLKIRSTKLEDSAMYFCASQSGSNQPQHFGDGTRLSIL.